Reported below is one T cell receptor beta chain. In this sample, this clonotype turned up many times. No cognate antigen has been identified for it. It has no much larger one-base neighbor in the sample; base qualities were not kept. This entry comes from a study of identical twins (dated by TCRdb to between 2015 and 2016). About the full investigation: The study deep-sequenced TCR alpha and beta repertoires from monozygotic twins, unrelated adults of various ages and cord blood to test whether fetal clonotypes persist. To rule out contamination, replicate twin experiments were performed at different times with different library preparation protocols.

Every donor was a healthy Caucasian. The twin cohort comprised three pairs of female monozygotic twins, all aged roughly 18 to 30 years. The RNA used for TCR libraries was isolated from peripheral blood mononuclear cells. Library generation was performed with 5' RACE. Sequenced on an Illumina HiSeq 2000. Template switching added a universal primer binding site, and the final cDNA carried a unique molecular identifier that allowed TCR cDNA molecules to be counted accurately. Specific primers in the conserved constant-segment region were used to synthesize first-strand cDNA for TCR alpha and beta chains. To control for contamination, each cDNA library was double barcoded with a SMART-Mk sample barcode plus Illumina barcodes. Two successive PCR steps introduced TruSeq adapter sequences along with Illumina sample barcodes. Sequencing of the TCR alpha and beta cDNA libraries was done on the Illumina HiSeq platform using custom primers. The paper's processing steps were these. MiGEC was used to process raw reads and extract unique molecular identifiers, and MiXCR was used to find CDR3 positions. For each individual, recombination models were inferred using an EM algorithm with the repgenHMM and IGoR tools. Shared clonotypes were analyzed with the tcR package in R, and sharing was normalized by the product of cloneset sizes. Out-of-frame nonproductive sequences were analyzed to study raw recombination free of thymic and clonal selection effects. TCRdb passed the public sequencing reads through fastp at Q25 and MiXCR, retaining productive beta sequences. Each record represents a unique CDR3 protein, reported with the most common genes and DNA among its rows. The V and J calls follow TCRdb's processing rather than the paper's. This sample has about 890,000 distinct CDR3 sequences in its table, and 9% to 15% of those were observed once. Around 1.5% of the sample belongs to the ten largest clones.

General conclusions and limits of the study: Because the same donors could not be followed over many years, the conclusions relied on cross-sectional statistical analysis. Compared with coincidental sharing between unrelated individuals, out-of-frame TCR alpha sequences shared between twins had an excess of sequences with low generation probability. The excess sharing between twins in beta out-of-frame sequences was weaker because fewer shared sequences reduced the signal-to-noise ratio. Abundant cord blood beta clonotypes carried fewer insertions; young adult naive repertoires showed a weaker similar trend, while memory repertoires showed none. Zero-insertion analyses could be partly confounded by invariant T cells such as MAIT and iNKT, although diverse VJ usage argued against such confounding for most clonotypes. In monozygotic twins, recombination models systematically underestimated out-of-frame TCR alpha sharing, but the models matched the sharing seen between unrelated individuals.

The CDR3 runs 15 amino acids, cysteine and phenylalanine included. Only the CDR3 portion is preserved as DNA: 45 bases, with reading frame beginning at the first base. The germline V gene supplies CDR1 SNHLY and CDR2 FYNNEI. The V and J ends are trimmed by 5 bases and 1 base, leaving 12 bases between them. This same sample was also part of a study on yellow fever vaccine responses in identical twins. Per the second study: The T cell response to vaccination in identical twins was reported by the authors to appear partly convergent and partly personalized. The study precisely tracked vaccine-responding T cell clones in identical twins.

The receptor's source is a woman aged 18 to 35 in good health. Input material: PBMCs. This chain is built from TRBV2 and TRBJ1-5, with no D gene named confidently. For the CDR3, the sequence is CASSWAPGSNQPQHF. The nucleotides read TGTGCCAGCAGTTGGGCCCCTGGGAGCAATCAGCCCCAGCATTTT.